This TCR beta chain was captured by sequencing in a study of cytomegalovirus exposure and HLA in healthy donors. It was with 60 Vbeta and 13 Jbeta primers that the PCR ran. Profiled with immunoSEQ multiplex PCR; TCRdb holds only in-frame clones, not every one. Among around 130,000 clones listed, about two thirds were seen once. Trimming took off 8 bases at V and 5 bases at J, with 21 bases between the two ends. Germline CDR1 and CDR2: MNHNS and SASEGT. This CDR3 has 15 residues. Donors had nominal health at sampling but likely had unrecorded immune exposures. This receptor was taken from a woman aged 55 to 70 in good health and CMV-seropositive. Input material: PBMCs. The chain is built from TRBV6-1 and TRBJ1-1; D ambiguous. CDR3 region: CASPSGLTGWTEAFF. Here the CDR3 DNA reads TGTGCCAGCCCGAGTGGGCTCACCGGATGGACTGAAGCTTTCTTT.